The rows below give T cell receptor beta chains drawn from one sample of a study of esophageal squamous cell carcinoma under preoperative chemotherapy. TCRdb reanalysed the PCR reads using MiXCR and keeps one entry per CDR3 protein. The table has approximately 30,000 distinct CDR3 sequences, roughly 48% seen once. This material was collected from a patient given preoperative chemotherapy. These receptors all stem from a human donor with esophageal squamous cell carcinoma. The donor label of this sample is uncertain. Each CDR3 is given with its conserved first and last residue. Fields, in order: J gene, V gene, D gene, clone size, CDR3 protein, CDR3 DNA. A D gene is named only where the DNA matches it firmly. Rows give clone size only sometimes, using once, few, many, or a class for an expanded clone.

J: TRBJ2-1; V: TRBV28; D: -; size: -; CDR3: CASSSRWRGGREQFF; DNA: TGTGCCAGCAGTTCTAGGTGGCGGGGAGGCCGTGAGCAGTTCTTC
J: TRBJ2-3; V: TRBV6-1; D: -; size: many; CDR3: CASSIPEGTQYF; DNA: TGTGCCAGCAGTATCCCCGAGGGTACGCAGTATTTT
J: TRBJ2-2; V: TRBV7-3; D: TRBD1; size: -; CDR3: CAGSATGSTGALFF; DNA: TGTGCCGGCAGCGCGACAGGGAGCACCGGGGCGCTGTTTTTT
J: TRBJ2-1; V: TRBV6-1; D: -; size: -; CDR3: CASRVGSGNEQFF; DNA: TGTGCCAGCAGGGTCGGGAGCGGCAATGAGCAGTTCTTC
J: TRBJ2-5; V: TRBV7-2; D: TRBD1; size: -; CDR3: CGAGLGGRDQETQYF; DNA: TGTGGCGCGGGCTTAGGGGGCCGTGACCAAGAGACCCAGTACTTC
J: TRBJ2-3; V: TRBV7-2; D: -; size: -; CDR3: CAGLLAKDTQYF; DNA: TGTGCCGGCCTCTTAGCCAAAGACACGCAGTATTTT
J: TRBJ2-1; V: TRBV11-3; D: -; size: many; CDR3: CASRSTVWGNEQFF; DNA: TGTGCCAGCAGATCAACCGTTTGGGGGAATGAGCAGTTCTTC
J: TRBJ2-7; V: TRBV15; D: -; size: many; CDR3: CATSRDRGYEQYF; DNA: TGTGCCACCAGCAGAGATCGTGGCTACGAGCAGTACTTC
J: TRBJ2-3; V: TRBV19; D: TRBD1; size: -; CDR3: CASSSTGSTDTQYF; DNA: TGTGCCAGTAGTTCGACAGGGAGCACAGATACGCAGTATTTT
J: TRBJ2-5; V: TRBV7-3; D: TRBD2; size: -; CDR3: CASSLVPGGGVQKTQYF; DNA: TGTGCCAGCAGCTTGGTACCGGGGGGAGGGGTCCAAAAGACCCAGTACTTC
J: TRBJ2-4; V: TRBV7-2; D: TRBD2; size: few; CDR3: CASSPSPGLAGEGGAKNIQYF; DNA: TGTGCCAGCAGCCCTTCCCCGGGACTAGCGGGGGAGGGGGGGGCCAAAAACATTCAGTACTTC